This T cell receptor (beta chain) was observed in a study of blood T cell repertoires in COVID-19. The CDR3 runs 15 residues. V was trimmed by 2 bases and J by 2 bases, leaving 10 bases between them. The germline V gene has CDR1 MNHEY and CDR2 SMNVEV (reference sequence). Authors' data handling: It was from reference gene primer amplification that nucleated cell counts were estimated. Sequenced by immunoSEQ multiplex PCR; TCRdb stores in-frame clones only, minus some. For V, J and clone size, that table is used; D and trimming come from the DNA. This table holds about 270,000 clones, 88% found once. This TCR was sampled from a man between 60 and 70 years old who had recovered from COVID-19. Input material: peripheral blood. The V gene is TRBV27, the J gene TRBJ2-1, with unresolved D. This CDR3 reads CASSLGSGAYNEQFF. The CDR3 nucleotides read TGTGCCAGCAGTTTAGGGTCGGGTGCCTACAATGAGCAGTTCTTC.